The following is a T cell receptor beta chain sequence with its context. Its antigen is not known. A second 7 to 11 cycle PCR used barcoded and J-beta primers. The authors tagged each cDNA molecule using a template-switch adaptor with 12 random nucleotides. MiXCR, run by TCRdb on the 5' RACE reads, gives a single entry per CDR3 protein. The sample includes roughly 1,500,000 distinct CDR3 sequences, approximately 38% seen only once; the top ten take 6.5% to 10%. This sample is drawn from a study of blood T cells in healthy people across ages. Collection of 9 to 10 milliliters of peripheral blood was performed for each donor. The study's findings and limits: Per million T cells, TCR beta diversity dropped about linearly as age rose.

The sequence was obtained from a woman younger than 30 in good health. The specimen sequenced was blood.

The CDR3 sequence is CSVWGDSSGGAMEFF. CDR3 coding DNA: TGCAGCGTGTGGGGGGACTCATCGGGTGGGGCGATGGAGTTCTTC. The V call is TRBV29-1, the J call TRBJ2-1, with D tentatively TRBD2 (6 bases). V was cut by 6 bases and J by 14 bases, with 29 bases left in between. The CDR3 has 15 amino acids. Germline CDR1 SQVTM, CDR2 ANQGSEA.